This T cell receptor (beta chain) was identified during a study of radiation and T cells in renal cell carcinoma. Study background: Nephrectomy followed 15 Gy stereotactic body radiation by 4 weeks. General observations from the study: In blood, top tumor clones expanded by 2 weeks, shrinking by 4.

The CDR3 length is 14 residues. The germline gives CDR1 SGDLS, CDR2 YYNGEE. Trimming pared 0 bases from V and 4 bases from J, leaving 10 bases between. A note on this clone: The antigen remains unidentified.

Regarding time point: baseline pretreatment blood. Treatment meaning: 15 Gy SBRT to primary tumor, nephrectomy 4 weeks later. Serial blood draws occurred at baseline and 2 and 4 weeks post-SBRT. Clear cell pathology was present in this patient's renal cell carcinoma. Data came from immunoSEQ multiplex PCR; TCRdb stores just in-frame clones and leaves some out. Of some 150,000 clones listed, roughly 90% are singletons. V is TRBV9 and J is TRBJ2-5; D tentatively reads TRBD1 or TRBD2 (5 bases each). The source of this sequence is a woman in her forties or fifties with renal cell carcinoma. Sequenced here: blood, sampled from a patient whose treatment included radiotherapy and nephrectomy. CDR3 region: CASSVDGGRETQYF. CDR3 in DNA: TGTGCCAGCAGCGTAGATGGGGGTCGAGAGACCCAGTACTTC.